This record concerns one T cell receptor beta chain sequence. Under the authors' procedure: Scientists estimated how many nucleated cells there were by amplifying reference gene primers. Libraries were prepared by immunoSEQ multiplex PCR; TCRdb keeps only in-frame clonotypes and omits some of them. The DNA was the basis for D and trimming; V, J and clone size are from that table. Among approximately 500,000 clones listed, 89% were seen once. This sample is part of a study of blood T cell repertoires in COVID-19. Across the whole study: Sites in the United States, Italy and Spain provided acute and convalescent COVID-19 samples.

V was shortened by 5 bases and J by 9 bases, with 11 bases between the two germline ends. The CDR3 is 13 amino acids. Looked up from germline, CDR1 is SGHAT and CDR2 is FQNNGV. It was during active infection that Seattle patients were enrolled and then longitudinally followed. Sequenced: peripheral blood. The chain couples TRBV11-2 to TRBJ1-6; D might be TRBD1 (6 bases). The clonotype was recovered from a man between 18 and 29 years old with COVID-19, enrolled during active disease. CDR3 amino acids: CASSGQWGSPLHF. As DNA, the CDR3 is TGTGCCAGCAGCGGACAGTGGGGTTCACCCCTCCACTTT.